The clone carrying this TCR beta chain has ten or more counts. The CDR3 covers 11 residues. The germline V and J ends were trimmed by 3 bases and 0 bases, with 3 bases remaining between them. CDR1 SQVTM and CDR2 ANQGSEA come from the germline V gene. One entry per CDR3 protein results from TCRdb running MiXCR on the RACE reads. Of 110,000 to 150,000 distinct CDR3 sequences listed, approximately 10% are singletons. The data originate from a study of human T cells and chemical hapten exposure. Time point specified: patch test 2, 6 weeks after DPC sensitization. Treatment defined: therapeutic diphenylcyclopropenone sensitization with weekly scalp DPC. People who gave samples had alopecia, were 18 to 70 years old, and were suitable for DPC.

The chain carries TRBV29-1 and TRBJ2-7, with no clear D. This TCR came from a woman in her forties or fifties with alopecia areata. Some clones in this sample may be carry-over from other donors' samples. The source material was whole blood, sampled in connection with sensitization to the hapten diphenylcyclopropenone (DPC). The DNA of the CDR3 is TGCAGCGTTGACACCTCCTACGAGCAGTACTTC. It translates to CSVDTSYEQYF.